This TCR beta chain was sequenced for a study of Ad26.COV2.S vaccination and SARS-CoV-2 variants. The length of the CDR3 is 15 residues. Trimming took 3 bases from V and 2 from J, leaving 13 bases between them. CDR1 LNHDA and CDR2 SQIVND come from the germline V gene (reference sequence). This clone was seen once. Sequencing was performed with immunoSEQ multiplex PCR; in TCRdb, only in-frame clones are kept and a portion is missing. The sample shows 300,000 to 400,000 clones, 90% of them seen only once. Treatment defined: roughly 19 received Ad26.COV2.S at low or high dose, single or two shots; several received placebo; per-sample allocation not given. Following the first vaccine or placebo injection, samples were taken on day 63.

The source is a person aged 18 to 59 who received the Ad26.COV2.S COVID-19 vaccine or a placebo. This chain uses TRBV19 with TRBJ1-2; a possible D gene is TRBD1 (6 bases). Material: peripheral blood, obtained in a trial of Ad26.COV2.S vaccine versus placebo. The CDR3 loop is CASSIRTEINYGYTF. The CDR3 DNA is TGTGCCAGTAGTATTAGGACAGAAATAAACTATGGCTACACCTTC.